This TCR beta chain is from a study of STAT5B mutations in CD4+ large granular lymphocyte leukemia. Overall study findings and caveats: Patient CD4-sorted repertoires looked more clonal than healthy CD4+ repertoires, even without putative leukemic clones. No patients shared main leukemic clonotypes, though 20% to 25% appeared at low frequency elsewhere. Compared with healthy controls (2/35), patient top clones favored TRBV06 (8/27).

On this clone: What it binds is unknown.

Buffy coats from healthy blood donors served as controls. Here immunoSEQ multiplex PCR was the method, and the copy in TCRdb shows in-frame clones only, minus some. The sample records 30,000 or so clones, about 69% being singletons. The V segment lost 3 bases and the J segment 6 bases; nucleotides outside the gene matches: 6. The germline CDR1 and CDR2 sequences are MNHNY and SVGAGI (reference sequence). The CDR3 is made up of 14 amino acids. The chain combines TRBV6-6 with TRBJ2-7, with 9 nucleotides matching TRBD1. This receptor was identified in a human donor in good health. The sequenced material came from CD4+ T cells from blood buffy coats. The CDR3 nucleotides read TGTGCCAGCAGTTATGGGGACAGGGCATTCGAGCAGTACTTC. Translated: CASSYGDRAFEQYF.